A selection of T cell receptor beta chains follows, all from one sample in a study of CD8 T cells in Susac syndrome. TCRdb re-derived calls from the immunoSEQ multiplex PCR reads in MiXCR, one entry per CDR3 protein. The repertoire holds 200,000 to 300,000 distinct CDR3 sequences, around 95% seen once, with 0.055% to 0.075% in the top ten. Sequencing input: CD4+ T cells from PBMCs. The origin of the receptors is a human donor with multiple sclerosis. Both conserved end residues are part of each CDR3. Fields, in order: clone size, D gene, J gene, V gene, CDR3 length, CDR3 protein. A D gene is named only where the DNA matches it firmly. Clone size is not always given. Where it is, it says once, few, many or a class for expanded clones.

size: NA
D: NA
J: TRBJ2-2
V: TRBV7-9
length: 15
CDR3: CATLAPQGATGELFF

size: few
D: TRBD2
J: TRBJ2-1
V: TRBV7-2
length: 18
CDR3: CASSLTPGRLAGGDEQFF

size: NA
D: NA
J: TRBJ2-2
V: TRBV3-1
length: 16
CDR3: CASSPTRVLNTGELFF

size: NA
D: TRBD2
J: TRBJ2-1
V: TRBV14
length: 15
CDR3: CASSQDLLAGSEQFF

size: once
D: NA
J: TRBJ2-3
V: TRBV4-1
length: 18
CDR3: CASSQDFPSSFTYRTQYF

size: NA
D: NA
J: TRBJ2-6
V: TRBV27
length: 17
CDR3: CASSLTVRTSGANVLTF

size: NA
D: NA
J: TRBJ2-2
V: TRBV9
length: 17
CDR3: CASSVHGGSWAAGELFF

size: NA
D: TRBD2
J: TRBJ2-1
V: TRBV12-5
length: 16
CDR3: CASGLVRASGHNEQFF

size: NA
D: NA
J: TRBJ2-3
V: TRBV6-4
length: 13
CDR3: CASSLTALDTQYF

size: NA
D: NA
J: TRBJ2-1
V: TRBV9
length: 15
CDR3: CASSVVGSRPNEQFF

size: NA
D: NA
J: TRBJ1-2
V: TRBV12-3/TRBV12-4
length: 12
CDR3: CASSSTNYGYTF

size: NA
D: NA
J: TRBJ2-6
V: TRBV12-3/TRBV12-4
length: 13
CDR3: CASKASGANVLTF

size: NA
D: NA
J: TRBJ2-2
V: TRBV6-2/TRBV6-3
length: 13
CDR3: CASRPKDTGELFF

size: NA
D: TRBD2
J: TRBJ2-5
V: TRBV18
length: 18
CDR3: CASSPPTGLAAPQETQYF

size: NA
D: NA
J: TRBJ2-1
V: TRBV11-3
length: 15
CDR3: CASSLDPATYNEQFF

size: once
D: NA
J: TRBJ1-1
V: TRBV30
length: 12
CDR3: CAWSNFNTEAFF

size: NA
D: TRBD1
J: TRBJ1-5
V: TRBV6-1
length: 14
CDR3: CASSGGQRNQPQHF

size: NA
D: TRBD1
J: TRBJ2-1
V: TRBV4-1
length: 15
CDR3: CASSRGQASLNEQFF

size: NA
D: NA
J: TRBJ2-5
V: TRBV3-1
length: 15
CDR3: CASSQDEQGRETQYF

size: NA
D: NA
J: TRBJ1-1
V: TRBV6-5
length: 13
CDR3: CASSRGGWTEAFF

size: NA
D: NA
J: TRBJ2-2
V: TRBV7-9
length: 12
CDR3: CASSPDAGELFF

size: NA
D: NA
J: TRBJ1-1
V: TRBV18
length: 13
CDR3: CASSPPANTEAFF

size: NA
D: TRBD2
J: TRBJ2-3
V: TRBV30
length: 15
CDR3: CAWIPLAPSTDTQYF

size: NA
D: TRBD2
J: TRBJ2-3
V: TRBV28
length: 15
CDR3: CASSPSKAGGDTQYF

size: NA
D: NA
J: TRBJ1-1
V: TRBV19
length: 13
CDR3: CASTWGGNTEAFF

size: NA
D: NA
J: TRBJ2-2
V: TRBV27
length: 16
CDR3: CASSLAGRLNTGELFF